This TCR beta chain was retrieved from a study of cytomegalovirus exposure and HLA in healthy donors. Trimming removed 3 bases from V and 4 bases from J; junction bases left unmatched: 5. The germline gives CDR1 SGHRS, CDR2 YFSETQ. CDR3 length: 17 residues. The repertoire was sequenced with immunoSEQ multiplex PCR; TCRdb's copy has only in-frame clones and lacks some. This repertoire shows around 60,000 clones, about 96% found once; its top ten account for roughly 1%. Sequencing used PBMCs. This chain joins TRBV5-1 and TRBJ2-1; 15 positions match TRBD2. This TCR was recovered from a woman younger than 35 in good health and CMV-seronegative. The CDR3 spells CASSWGLAGGGYNEQFF. Written as DNA, the CDR3 is TGCGCCAGCAGCTGGGGACTAGCGGGAGGCGGGTACAATGAGCAGTTCTTC. Full variable domain (missing parts from reference TRBV5-1 and TRBJ2-1): KAGVTQTPRYLIKTRGQQVTLSCSPISGHRSVSWYQQTPGQGLQFLFEYFSETQRNKGNFPGRFSGRQFSNSRSEMNVSTLELGDSALYLCASSWGLAGGGYNEQFFGPGTRLTVL.